These T cell receptor beta chains were read from a single sample in a study of blood T cell repertoires in COVID-19. The table came from immunoSEQ multiplex PCR; TCRdb's copy has only in-frame clones and leaves some out. The table records approximately 490,000 clones, 75% to 90% of them present only once. The source material was PBMCs or T cells enriched from blood (not recorded which). These receptors were obtained from a woman aged 18 to 35 who had recovered from COVID-19. The CDR3 runs from the conserved cysteine through the conserved F or W. Each record gives: CDR3 protein, CDR3 DNA, V gene, clone size, D gene, J gene. The D gene is left open where the match is weak. Clone size is stated in some rows and not others, as once, few, many or a class when expanded.

CASSKEGQKGPGELFF TGTGCCAGCAGCAAAGAGGGGCAGAAGGGTCCCGGGGAGCTGTTTTTT TRBV21-1 NA NA TRBJ2-2
CASSPGGAVDTQYF TGCGCCAGCAGCCCCGGGGGGGCAGTAGATACGCAGTATTTT TRBV5-1 NA TRBD2 TRBJ2-3
CASSSPTADSSYEQYF TGTGCCAGCAGTTCGCCGACAGCCGATAGCTCCTACGAGCAGTACTTC TRBV28 NA NA TRBJ2-7
CASSERTVFSSYEQYF TGTGCCAGCAGTGAAAGGACAGTTTTTAGCTCCTACGAGCAGTACTTC TRBV2 once NA TRBJ2-7
CASSTYLDSNQPQHF TGTGCCAGCAGCACTTACCTCGATAGCAATCAGCCCCAGCATTTT TRBV7-2 NA NA TRBJ1-5
CASSRDQGLDQPQHF TGCGCCAGCAGCCGCGACCAGGGGCTGGATCAGCCCCAGCATTTT TRBV4-1 NA NA TRBJ1-5
CASSQDRRLMGDTQYF TGTGCCAGCAGCCAAGATCGGAGGTTGATGGGAGATACGCAGTATTTT TRBV3-1/TRBV3-2 NA NA TRBJ2-3
CASSPPDRVNTGELFF TGTGCCAGCTCACCACCGGACAGGGTGAACACCGGGGAGCTGTTTTTT TRBV18 once TRBD1 TRBJ2-2
CATSRGEMGDMGEKLFF TGTGCCACCAGCAGAGGAGAAATGGGGGACATGGGTGAAAAACTGTTTTTT TRBV15 once NA TRBJ1-4
CASSARTGNTEAFF TGTGCCAGCTCCGCGAGGACAGGGAACACTGAAGCTTTCTTT TRBV18 NA TRBD1 TRBJ1-1
CASSLSGSRVGGSPLHF TGTGCCAGCAGTTTATCTGGGTCCAGGGTAGGCGGATCACCCCTCCACTTT TRBV27 NA NA TRBJ1-6
CASSPRALAGPRYTDTQYF TGTGCCAGTAGTCCGCGGGCCCTAGCGGGGCCACGGTACACAGATACGCAGTATTTT TRBV19 few TRBD2 TRBJ2-3
CASSYAGQTQETQYF TGTGCCAGCTCGTATGCCGGACAGACACAAGAGACCCAGTACTTC TRBV18 NA NA TRBJ2-5
CASSKTSGGDQETQYF TGTGCCAGCAGCAAAACTAGCGGGGGGGACCAAGAGACCCAGTACTTC TRBV5-6 NA TRBD2 TRBJ2-5
CASHVRVNTEAFF TGTGCCAGCCACGTGCGGGTAAACACTGAAGCTTTCTTT TRBV7-2 once NA TRBJ1-1
CAISEADNYGYTF TGTGCCATCAGTGAGGCAGATAACTATGGCTACACCTTC TRBV10-3 NA NA TRBJ1-2
CAIMWNREGYGYTF TGTGCCATCATGTGGAACCGGGAGGGGTATGGCTACACCTTC TRBV10-3 NA NA TRBJ1-2
CASSRQGGANVLTF TGTGCCAGCAGTAGACAGGGGGGGGCCAACGTCCTGACTTTC TRBV6-5 NA TRBD1 TRBJ2-6
CASSLNSGSDTQYF TGCGCCAGCAGCTTGAACAGCGGCTCAGATACGCAGTATTTT TRBV5-1 NA NA TRBJ2-3
CASSLRRASGGNTGELFF TGCGCCAGCAGCTTGAGAAGAGCTAGCGGGGGGAACACCGGGGAGCTGTTTTTT TRBV5-1 NA TRBD2 TRBJ2-2
CASSSWTGTEAFF TGTGCCAGCAGTTCCTGGACAGGCACTGAAGCTTTCTTT TRBV28 few TRBD1 TRBJ1-1
CASSREPSRWSTGELFF TGTGCCAGCAGCCGAGAACCTTCAAGGTGGAGCACCGGGGAGCTGTTTTTT TRBV7-8 once NA TRBJ2-2
CASQTSAETQYF TGTGCCAGCCAGACTAGCGCGGAGACCCAGTACTTC TRBV2 NA TRBD2 TRBJ2-5
CASRGTRPPTLEAFF TGTGCCAGCAGAGGGACAAGGCCGCCAACCCTTGAAGCTTTCTTT TRBV11-2 NA NA TRBJ1-1
CSFSRGDSGNTIYF TGCAGCTTCAGCAGGGGGGACTCTGGAAACACCATATATTTT TRBV29-1 NA TRBD1 TRBJ1-3
CASSLGVEHQGETQYF TGTGCCAGCAGCTTGGGGGTGGAACACCAGGGAGAGACCCAGTACTTC TRBV5-4 NA NA TRBJ2-5
CASSASTQGDSPLHF TGTGCCAGTAGCGCCTCGACCCAAGGGGATTCACCCCTCCACTTT TRBV19 NA NA TRBJ1-6
CAWSLGGIRNYGYTF TGTGCCTGGAGTCTTGGAGGTATCCGAAACTATGGCTACACCTTC TRBV30 NA NA TRBJ1-2
CASSVEVGDSGNTIYF TGTGCCAGCAGCGTAGAGGTCGGGGACTCTGGAAACACCATATATTTT TRBV9 NA NA TRBJ1-3
CASSEQTSGDTQYF TGTGCCAGCAGTGAACAGACTAGCGGAGATACGCAGTATTTT TRBV2 few TRBD2 TRBJ2-3
CASSARQPNEKLFF TGTGCCAGCAGTGCCCGACAGCCTAATGAAAAACTGTTTTTT TRBV2 once NA TRBJ1-4
CASRGGGTTDTQYF TGTGCCAGCAGGGGCGGGGGGACCACAGATACGCAGTATTTT TRBV7-2 NA TRBD2 TRBJ2-3
CASSLRTQSGEKLFF TGCGCCAGCAGCCTCCGAACTCAGTCGGGAGAAAAACTGTTTTTT TRBV5-1 NA NA TRBJ1-4
CASSRFLAGAGETQYF TGTGCCAGCAGCCGTTTCCTAGCGGGGGCGGGAGAGACCCAGTACTTC TRBV7-9 NA TRBD2 TRBJ2-5
CAWRKGGSEKLFF TGTGCCTGGAGAAAAGGGGGAAGTGAAAAACTGTTTTTT TRBV30 NA NA TRBJ1-4
CASSQDRRPKMNTEAFF TGCGCCAGCAGCCAAGATCGGAGGCCCAAAATGAACACTGAAGCTTTCTTT TRBV4-1 NA NA TRBJ1-1
CAWSGGAGGEQYF TGTGCCTGGAGTGGCGGAGCGGGTGGCGAGCAGTACTTC TRBV30 NA NA TRBJ2-7
CSATQGATNYGYTF TGCAGCGCCACGCAAGGAGCCACTAACTATGGCTACACCTTC TRBV29-1 NA NA TRBJ1-2
CASSPHRAALFTDTQYF TGCGCCAGCAGCCCCCATCGAGCGGCCCTCTTCACAGATACGCAGTATTTT TRBV4-1 NA NA TRBJ2-3
CASSSALADEKLFF TGTGCCAGCAGCTCGGCCCTAGCAGATGAAAAACTGTTTTTT TRBV7-9 NA NA TRBJ1-4
CASSAGTSIHEQYF TGCGCCAGCAGTGCCGGGACTAGTATCCACGAGCAGTACTTC TRBV10-1 NA TRBD2 TRBJ2-7
CASSVTGEAGNTIYF TGTGCCAGCAGCGTTACAGGGGAGGCTGGAAACACCATATATTTT TRBV9 NA TRBD1 TRBJ1-3
CASTILGGQGGRQPQHF TGTGCCAGCACCATCCTAGGAGGACAGGGAGGAAGACAGCCCCAGCATTTT TRBV28 few TRBD1 TRBJ1-5
CASSPLGQGLTEAFF TGTGCCAGCTCACCATTAGGACAGGGCTTAACTGAAGCTTTCTTT TRBV18 NA TRBD1 TRBJ1-1
CASSGGTQPQHF TGTGCCAGCTCAGGGGGCACTCAGCCCCAGCATTTT TRBV5-8 few TRBD1 TRBJ1-5
CASSLLTGDRATEAFF TGTGCCAGCAGCTTGCTCACAGGGGATCGGGCCACTGAAGCTTTCTTT TRBV5-6 NA TRBD1 TRBJ1-1
CAFPDRAGNTIYF TGTGCCTTCCCAGACAGGGCTGGAAACACCATATATTTT TRBV30 NA TRBD1 TRBJ1-3
CASSLDSWNQPQHF TGTGCCAGCAGCCTGGACAGCTGGAATCAGCCCCAGCATTTT TRBV2 NA NA TRBJ1-5
CAWGQGAGTDTQYF TGTGCCTGGGGACAGGGGGCAGGGACAGATACGCAGTATTTT TRBV30 NA TRBD1 TRBJ2-3
CASSASRDREFEEKLFF TGCGCCAGCAGTGCGTCCCGGGACAGGGAATTTGAAGAAAAACTGTTTTTT TRBV10-1 NA TRBD1 TRBJ1-4
CASSIPTAPIGELFF TGTGCCAGCAGCATACCGACAGCCCCGATCGGGGAGCTGTTTTTT TRBV11-2 NA NA TRBJ2-2